The present entry profiles one T cell receptor beta chain with its context. Trimming left V 6 bases short and J 7 bases short, with 14 bases between. In germline, CDR1 is SGHRS, CDR2 YFSETQ. The CDR3 is 14 residues long. The entry originates in a study of blood T cell repertoires in COVID-19. Overall study: Material from acute and convalescent COVID-19 was sourced from the United States, Italy and Spain. Nucleic acid was either cDNA or gDNA, and it came from T cells, B-cell-depleted T cells, or PBMCs.

In the authors' methods: Quantification of nucleated cells was approximated via reference gene primer amplification. Libraries were prepared by immunoSEQ multiplex PCR; TCRdb keeps only in-frame clonotypes and omits some of them. V and J calls and clone size are as listed in that table; D and trimming were resolved from the DNA. Seen here are approximately 130,000 clones, over 80% observed once, and the top ten hold 8.5% to 10%. Sequencing was carried out using peripheral blood. This receptor was taken from a man between 35 and 55 years old with active or convalescent COVID-19. V is TRBV5-1 and J is TRBJ1-6; possibly TRBD1 for D (6 bases). The CDR3 coding sequence is TGCGCCAGCAAGTACGGGGGGCTGAATTCACCCCTCCACTTT. Its protein product is CASKYGGLNSPLHF.